This entry concerns a single T cell receptor beta chain. The antigen is undetermined. This record comes from a study of T cell responses to AZD1222 COVID-19 vaccine. General study results and limits: Nearly half of the spike-specific TCRs reportedly recognize variant regions that carry no mutations. Donors skewed white British and female; clonal diversity was possibly underestimated. No repertoire was sampled before or during the peak T cell response, only after it.

This CDR3 contains 15 residues. CDR1 and CDR2 (germline): SGHKS, YYEKEE (reference sequence). Trimming removed 4 bases from V and 4 bases from J, with 17 bases in between. Second-dose recipients at about 4 or about 12 weeks were treated as one pooled group. Using immunoSEQ multiplex PCR, the repertoire was profiled, and TCRdb retains in-frame clones only, with some absent. The top ten hold about 1% of the sample, which has about 200,000 clones, approximately 93% seen once. The chain employs TRBV5-5 and TRBJ1-1, with D maybe TRBD1 (5 bases). This specimen was peripheral blood, taken 28 days after the second AZD1222 dose. This receptor was obtained from an adult who received the AZD1222 COVID-19 vaccine. This CDR3 is CASSTGRASGTEAFF. In nucleotides, the CDR3 is TGTGCCAGCAGCACAGGCAGGGCCTCGGGCACTGAAGCTTTCTTT.